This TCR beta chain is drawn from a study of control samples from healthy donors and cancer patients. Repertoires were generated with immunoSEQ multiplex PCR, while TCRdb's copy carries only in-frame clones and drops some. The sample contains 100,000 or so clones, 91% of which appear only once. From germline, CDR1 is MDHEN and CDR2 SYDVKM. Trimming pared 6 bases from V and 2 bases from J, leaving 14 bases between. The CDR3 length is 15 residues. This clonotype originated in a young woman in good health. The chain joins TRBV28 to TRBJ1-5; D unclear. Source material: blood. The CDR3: CASRLQWSGNQPQHF. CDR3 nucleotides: TGTGCCAGCAGGCTCCAGTGGTCCGGCAATCAGCCCCAGCATTTT.